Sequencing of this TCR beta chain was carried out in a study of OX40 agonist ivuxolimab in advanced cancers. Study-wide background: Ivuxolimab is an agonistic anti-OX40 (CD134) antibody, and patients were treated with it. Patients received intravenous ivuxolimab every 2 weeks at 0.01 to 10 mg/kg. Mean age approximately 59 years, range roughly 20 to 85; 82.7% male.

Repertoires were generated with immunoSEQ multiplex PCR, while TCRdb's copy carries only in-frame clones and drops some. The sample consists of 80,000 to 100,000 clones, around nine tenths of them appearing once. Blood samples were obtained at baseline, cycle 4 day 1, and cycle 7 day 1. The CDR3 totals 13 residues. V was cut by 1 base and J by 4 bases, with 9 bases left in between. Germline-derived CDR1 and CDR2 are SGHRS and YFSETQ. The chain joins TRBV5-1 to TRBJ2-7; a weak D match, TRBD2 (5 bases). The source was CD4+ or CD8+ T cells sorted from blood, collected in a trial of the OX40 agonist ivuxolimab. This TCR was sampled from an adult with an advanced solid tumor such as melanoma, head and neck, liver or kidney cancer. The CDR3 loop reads CASSLSAGYEQYF. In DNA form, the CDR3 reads TGCGCCAGCAGCTTGAGTGCGGGTTACGAGCAGTACTTC.